This record looks at one T cell receptor beta chain sequence and its context. Sequencing used immunoSEQ multiplex PCR; TCRdb keeps in-frame clones, though not all of them. The repertoire consists of just under 60,000 clones, with 80% to 85% occurring once and the leading ten covering about a tenth. The sample is drawn from a study of blood T cell repertoires in COVID-19. As for the study in general: Sample material is recorded as cDNA or gDNA derived from T cells, B-cell-depleted T cells, or PBMCs.

The germline V and J ends were trimmed by 1 base and 1 base, with 5 bases remaining between them. The length of the CDR3 is 14 residues. Looked up from germline, CDR1 is MNHNS and CDR2 is SASEGT. The clonotype was recovered from a man older than 75 with COVID-19, enrolled during active disease. The sequenced material came from peripheral blood. V usage is TRBV6-1 and J usage is TRBJ1-3; D remains ambiguous. Here the CDR3 reads CASSEGGSGNTIYF. CDR3 nucleotides: TGTGCCAGCAGTGAAGGAGGATCTGGAAACACCATATATTTT.